The T cell receptor beta chain under discussion was sequenced for a study of post-analysis software for immune sequencing data. Study-wide context: In terms of disease course, relapsing-remitting, secondary progressive and progressive-relapsing multiple sclerosis were included. Study results and limitations: Controls significantly exceeded multiple sclerosis patients in normalized Chao1 diversity. F measure showed strong co-clustering of same-batch samples. There were a handful of TRBV segments more frequent in patients than controls, and TRBV5-6, TRBV5-1 and TRBV20-1 were among them.

This clonotype occurred many times. What it binds is not known. Trimming removed 5 bases at V and 4 bases at J, with 14 bases between. The CDR3 is 14 amino acids. The germline V gene has CDR1 SGHTA and CDR2 FQGNSA. Tagging with unique molecular identifiers was a feature of the TCR beta cDNA libraries. Around 500,000 cDNA molecules were obtained from about 1 to 10 million T cells. TCRdb re-analysed the PCR reads in MiXCR, keeping a single row per CDR3 protein. This table has fewer than 550,000 distinct CDR3 sequences, approximately 34% appearing once. The TCR sequence derives from a girl aged 2 to 17 with multiple sclerosis. The chain uses TRBV7-2 and TRBJ2-5; a possible D gene is TRBD1 (6 bases). Source material: blood. The CDR3 coding sequence is TGTGCCAGCAGCCGAGGACAGCTCGCAGAGACCCAGTACTTC. Its translation: CASSRGQLAETQYF.